The 28 T cell receptor beta chains below were found in one sample sequenced in a study of T-cell reconstitution after alpha-beta-depleted transplantation in children. Preparing the TCRbeta library involved the use of unique molecular identifiers. TCRdb reprocessed the PCR reads with MiXCR, giving one entry per CDR3 protein. The top ten hold roughly 2.3% of the sample, which has fewer than 700,000 distinct CDR3 sequences, under 15% seen once. This specimen was PBMCs, mostly from graft donor cells, taken 360 days after TCRalphabeta/CD19-depleted stem cell transplant. These TCRs come from a male patient younger than 18 who had a stem cell transplant for acute myeloid leukemia, so the T cells may come from the graft donor.

J is TRBJ2-3 and V is TRBV7-2; D not certain. Trimming left V 1 base short and J 11 bases short, with 16 bases between. In germline, CDR1 is SGHTA, CDR2 FQGNSA. The CDR3 length is 14 residues. The CDR3 region is CASSLGSATEKQYF. CDR3 sequence (DNA): TGTGCCAGCAGCTTAGGTAGTGCGACGGAAAAGCAGTATTTT.

This clonotype was detected ten times or more. The genes are TRBV28 and TRBJ2-5; 7 bases are shared with TRBD2. CDR3 size: 13 residues. With V trimmed by 5 bases and J by 4 bases, 4 bases remained unmatched. CDR1 is MDHEN and CDR2 is SYDVKM in the germline V gene. The CDR3 region has the DNA TGTGCCAGCAGTCTAGCGGCCCCAGAGACCCAGTACTTC. As protein: CASSLAAPETQYF.

This clonotype came up a few times. The chain has TRBV12-3 or TRBV12-4 and TRBJ2-7, with unresolved D. Trimming took 5 bases from V and 0 from J, leaving 11 bases between them. The CDR3 has 14 residues. In DNA, the CDR3 is TGTGCCAGCAGTCCCGGATTCCCCTCCTACGAGCAGTACTTC. Encoded protein: CASSPGFPSYEQYF.

Remarks on this clonotype: The conserved final phenylalanine or tryptophan is absent from the CDR3, which likely points to a read error. The limits of the CDR3 on the DNA are not certain, so only TCRdb's listed CDR3 is given. The rearrangement uses TRBV18 and TRBJ2-7; the table's D gene call, TRBD2, was not cross checked with the DNA. Ends included, the CDR3 has 11 residues. The germline gives CDR1 KGHSH, CDR2 LQKENI. The CDR3 protein is CASSPGTSPSY.

A few counts support this clonotype. The chain has TRBV20-1 and TRBJ2-5; D unclear. Germline CDR1 and CDR2: DFQATT and SNEGSKA (reference sequence). This CDR3 region has 12 residues. Trimming removed 3 bases at V and 5 bases at J, with 10 bases between. CDR3 sequence reads: CSARLPKETQYF. The CDR3 DNA reads as TGCAGTGCTAGGCTACCCAAGGAGACCCAGTACTTC.

This clonotype was detected only a few times. The chain is built from TRBV19 and TRBJ2-1, with 9 bases fitting TRBD2. The ends lost 5 bases at V and 6 bases at J; junction bases unmatched: 11. CDR3 length: 16 amino acids. CDR1 LNHDA and CDR2 SQIVND come from the germline V gene (reference sequence). The CDR3 sequence is CASSVSPGLAANEQFF. The CDR3 DNA reads TGTGCCAGTAGTGTCTCTCCGGGACTAGCCGCCAATGAGCAGTTCTTC.

This clonotype appeared a single time. Germline and junction disagree at one end, which may indicate a read error. CDR3 bases: TGTGCCAGCAGCCTAGAAGTCCTAGCAAGGGGCAATGAGCAGTTCTTC. Translated, it gives CASSLEVLARGNEQFF. This rearrangement joins TRBV11-2 to TRBJ2-1; D possibly uses TRBD1 or TRBD2 (5 bases each). Germline V gives CDR1 SGHAT, CDR2 FQNNGV. The CDR3 has 16 amino acids. Full variable domain (outside the CDR3, taken from reference TRBV11-2 and TRBJ2-1): EAGVAQSPRYKIIEKRQSVAFWCNPISGHATLYWYQQILGQGPKLLIQFQNNGVVDDSQLPKDRFSAERLKGVDSTLKIQPAKLEDSAVYLCASSLEVLARGNEQFFGPGTRLTVL.

This clonotype was picked up a small number of times. V gene TRBV20-1 combines with J gene TRBJ2-7; D assignment may be TRBD1 or TRBD2 (6 bases each). Germline V gene sequence: CDR1 DFQATT, CDR2 SNEGSKA (reference sequence). The CDR3 length is 15 residues. The V and J ends lost 1 base and 3 bases respectively, with 16 bases between them. This CDR3 is CSARGGGAGDYEQYF. CDR3 nucleotide sequence: TGCAGTGCTAGAGGGGGCGGGGCAGGGGACTACGAGCAGTACTTC.

V usage is TRBV27 and J usage is TRBJ2-7; 9 bases align to TRBD1. The junction had 13 bases not matched to a gene; V was cut back by 5 bases and J by 5 bases. Germline V gene sequence: CDR1 MNHEY, CDR2 SMNVEV (reference sequence). The CDR3 extends over 16 amino acids. DNA of the CDR3: TGTGCCAGCAGTCCTACTACCGGGACAGGGATCCACGAGCAGTACTTC. It codes for CASSPTTGTGIHEQYF.

The sample holds a few counts of this clonotype. The chain combines TRBV5-6 with TRBJ2-7; TRBD1 agrees at 8 bases. Germline loops: CDR1 SGHDT, CDR2 YYEEEE. The V and J ends lost 4 bases and 6 bases, in that order; junction bases with no gene match: 9. The CDR3 totals 14 residues. The CDR3 sequence is CASSAKIRGREQYF. The CDR3 DNA reads as TGTGCCAGCAGCGCCAAGATCAGGGGGCGCGAGCAGTACTTC.

Ten or more counts support this clonotype. The CDR3 here is CASSLGGIGTDTQYF. In nucleotides, the CDR3 is TGTGCCAGCAGCTTGGGGGGTATTGGCACAGATACGCAGTATTTT. This chain uses TRBV14 with TRBJ2-3, with D perhaps TRBD2 (6 bases). Germline V gives CDR1 SGHDN, CDR2 FVKESK. CDR3 length equals 15 residues. V was cut by 5 bases and J by 1 base, with 13 bases left in between.

This clonotype was picked up a small number of times. V gene TRBV20-1 combines with J gene TRBJ1-2; D may be TRBD1 (6 bases). This CDR3 is built from 17 residues. The ends were cut back, 1 base at V and 1 base at J, with 19 bases in the middle. Germline assignment: CDR1 DFQATT and CDR2 SNEGSKA (reference sequence). The CDR3 nucleotides read TGCAGTGCTAGAGCTGGAGCTCCGGGACACCGTAACTATGGCTACACCTTC. This sequence encodes CSARAGAPGHRNYGYTF.

The chain has TRBV20-1 and TRBJ2-2, with TRBD2 identical over 7 bases. Germline V lookup: CDR1 DFQATT, CDR2 SNEGSKA (reference sequence). This CDR3 region has 13 residues. The trim removed 6 bases at V and 2 bases at J, leaving 3 bases unmatched. The CDR3 protein is CSASSGNTGELFF. The CDR3, as DNA: TGCAGTGCGTCTAGCGGTAACACCGGGGAGCTGTTTTTT.

This clonotype has just a few counts. This chain connects TRBV10-3 to TRBJ1-2; D remains ambiguous. Germline-derived CDR1 and CDR2 are ENHRY and SYGVKD. Trimming shortened V by 6 bases and J by 2 bases, and 10 bases separated the two germline ends. The CDR3 is made up of 13 amino acids. In DNA form, the CDR3 reads TGTGCCATCAGCGATGGACTCAACTATGGCTACACCTTC. Amino acids: CAISDGLNYGYTF.

The genes are TRBV20-1 and TRBJ2-1, with 11 bases matching TRBD2. Germline lookup yields CDR1 DFQATT and CDR2 SNEGSKA (reference sequence). The CDR3 is 14 amino acids. Trimming took 6 bases from V and 7 from J; bases not matched to a gene: 8. The CDR3: CSAPTSGSSNEQFF. CDR3 coding DNA: TGCAGTGCGCCAACTAGCGGGAGTAGTAATGAGCAGTTCTTC.

This clonotype was found a few times. V is TRBV7-9 and J is TRBJ2-1, with D perhaps matching TRBD2 (6 bases). The CDR3 has 15 residues. Trimming removed 7 bases from V and 10 bases from J, with 23 bases in between. The V gene's germline CDR1 is SEHNR and CDR2 FQNEAQ (reference sequence). Here the CDR3 DNA reads TGTGCCAGCATGAGACAGCGGGCCATCTGGGAAGAGCAGTTCTTC. Protein sequence: CASMRQRAIWEEQFF.

The gene calls are TRBV29-1 and TRBJ2-7; 11 bases line up with TRBD2. There are 17 residues in the CDR3. V was pared by 2 bases and J by 2 bases, with 11 bases of the junction left unmatched. Per the germline V gene, CDR1 is SQVTM and CDR2 is ANQGSEA. Here the CDR3 reads CSVESNLAGGATYEQYF. The CDR3 DNA follows: TGCAGCGTTGAATCGAACCTAGCGGGAGGTGCAACCTACGAGCAGTACTTC.

A few counts support this clonotype. The chain links TRBV10-3 to TRBJ2-1, with 9 bases identical to TRBD1. V trimming: 5 bases; J trimming: 6 bases; junction bases outside the gene matches: 5. The germline CDR1 and CDR2 sequences are ENHRY and SYGVKD. The CDR3 has 14 residues. CDR3 in DNA: TGTGCCATCAGTTCCGACAGGGGGAGCAATGAGCAGTTCTTC. Residues: CAISSDRGSNEQFF.

The chain has TRBV10-3 and TRBJ2-7; D is perhaps TRBD1 (6 bases). The germline V gene encodes CDR1 ENHRY and CDR2 SYGVKD. The CDR3 consists of 14 residues. The V gene lost 8 bases and the J gene lost 0 bases, with 14 bases spanning the gap. CDR3 region: CAIESGTRSYEQYF. The CDR3 coding sequence is TGTGCCATCGAATCCGGGACACGCTCCTACGAGCAGTACTTC.

This clonotype has more than one count but fewer than ten. The chain couples TRBV5-1 to TRBJ2-2; D is tentatively TRBD1 or TRBD2 (5 bases each). Germline V gene sequence: CDR1 SGHRS, CDR2 YFSETQ. This CDR3 has 14 amino acids. Trimming removed 7 bases at V and 3 bases at J, with 13 bases between. CDR3 nucleotides: TGCGCCAGCTCCGGGGCAGTCGACACCGGGGAGCTGTTTTTT. It encodes CASSGAVDTGELFF.

This clonotype was counted a few times. The chain combines TRBV28 with TRBJ2-7, with 10 nucleotides matching TRBD2. J gave up 0 bases and V 4 bases, and 3 bases lay outside the gene matches. The CDR3 is made up of 15 amino acids. CDR1 and CDR2 from the germline V gene are MDHEN and SYDVKM. CDR3 bases: TGTGCCAGCAGTTCACTAGCGGGAAACTCCTACGAGCAGTACTTC. As protein: CASSSLAGNSYEQYF.

This clonotype was picked up many times. This chain uses TRBV28 with TRBJ2-2, with 9 bases identical to TRBD1. From germline, CDR1 is MDHEN and CDR2 SYDVKM. CDR3 length: 16 residues. With 9 bases clipped from V and 3 bases from J, the junction kept 11 bases outside the gene matches. DNA for the CDR3: TGTGCCAGTTTTGAATCACAGGGGGCCGACACCGGGGAGCTGTTTTTT. This translates into CASFESQGADTGELFF.

Regarding this clonotype: This is likely a read error, given that the CDR3 carries no conserved phenylalanine or tryptophan at its end. This chain connects TRBV29-1 to TRBJ1-5; D is unresolved. The germline CDR1 and CDR2 sequences are SQVTM and ANQGSEA. The CDR3 is made up of 13 amino acids. Trimming left V 1 base short and J 7 bases short, with 11 bases between. CDR3 protein: CSVEGSPGQPQHS. The CDR3 nucleotides are TGCAGCGTTGAAGGGTCCCCGGGCCAGCCCCAGCATTCT.

This clonotype has just a few counts. The CDR3 spells CASSQEEGRVWYEQYF. As DNA, the CDR3 is TGCGCCAGCAGCCAAGAAGAAGGGCGGGTTTGGTACGAGCAGTACTTC. The V gene is TRBV4-3, the J gene TRBJ2-7, with D maybe TRBD2 (5 bases). Germline V CDR1 and CDR2: LGHNA, YSLEER. Trimming left V 0 bases short and J 4 bases short, with 16 bases between. There are 16 residues in the CDR3.

This clonotype occurred a few times. This chain joins TRBV12-3 or TRBV12-4 and TRBJ2-7; 8 bases are a match to TRBD1. The CDR3 length is 15 residues. Losses at the gene ends were 7 bases for V and 0 bases for J; bases not matched to a gene: 8. CDR3: CASKTQGAFSYEQYF. The CDR3, as DNA: TGTGCCAGCAAAACCCAGGGGGCGTTCTCCTACGAGCAGTACTTC.

This clonotype occurred a few times. This chain uses TRBV20-1 with TRBJ2-3; 10 bases line up with TRBD2. CDR1 is DFQATT, CDR2 SNEGSKA, per germline (reference sequence). Trimming removed 4 bases from V and 3 bases from J; junction bases left unmatched: 13. This CDR3 region has 17 residues. The CDR3 here is CSATSGGLAGATDTQYF. DNA for the CDR3: TGCAGTGCTACTTCTGGCGGGCTAGCGGGAGCAACAGATACGCAGTATTTT.

This clonotype has at least ten counts. V usage is TRBV28 and J usage is TRBJ2-5; D gene uncertain. This CDR3 is 13 amino acids long. The germline gives CDR1 MDHEN, CDR2 SYDVKM. V lost 3 bases and J 0 bases, leaving 5 bases between the germline ends. CDR3 sequence (DNA): TGTGCCAGCAGTTTCCTATACCAAGAGACCCAGTACTTC. This codes for CASSFLYQETQYF. Full variable domain (rest looked up from reference TRBV28 and TRBJ2-5): DVKVTQSSRYLVKRTGEKVFLECVQDMDHENMFWYRQDPGLGLRLIYFSYDVKMKEKGDIPEGYSVSREKKERFSLILESASTNQTSMYLCASSFLYQETQYFGPGTRLLVL.

This clonotype came up a few times. The chain employs TRBV4-3 and TRBJ2-7; no firm D call. With 1 base removed from V and 6 bases from J, the gap between germline ends came to 13 bases. The CDR3 loop spans 14 amino acids. The germline gives CDR1 LGHNA, CDR2 YSLEER. DNA for the CDR3: TGCGCCAGCAGCCAAGGACCTCGTACCCCCGAGCAGTACTTC. It yields the protein CASSQGPRTPEQYF.